This T cell receptor (beta chain) was captured by sequencing in a study of control samples from healthy donors and cancer patients. The CDR3 runs 16 residues. The germline CDR1 and CDR2 sequences are GTSNPN and SVGIG (reference sequence). Trimming removed 3 bases at V and 8 bases at J, with 20 bases between. The method was immunoSEQ multiplex PCR; TCRdb's version includes in-frame clones alone and lacks a portion of them. The sample yields 350,000 to 450,000 clones, 80% to 95% seen once. This sequence originates from a man in his forties with head and neck cancer. Sequenced: PBMCs. J is TRBJ1-6 and V is TRBV30; the D gene is possibly TRBD1 (5 bases). The CDR3 is CAWSVPTGWGDSPLHF. DNA of the CDR3: TGTGCCTGGAGCGTACCAACGGGGTGGGGCGATTCACCCCTCCACTTT.